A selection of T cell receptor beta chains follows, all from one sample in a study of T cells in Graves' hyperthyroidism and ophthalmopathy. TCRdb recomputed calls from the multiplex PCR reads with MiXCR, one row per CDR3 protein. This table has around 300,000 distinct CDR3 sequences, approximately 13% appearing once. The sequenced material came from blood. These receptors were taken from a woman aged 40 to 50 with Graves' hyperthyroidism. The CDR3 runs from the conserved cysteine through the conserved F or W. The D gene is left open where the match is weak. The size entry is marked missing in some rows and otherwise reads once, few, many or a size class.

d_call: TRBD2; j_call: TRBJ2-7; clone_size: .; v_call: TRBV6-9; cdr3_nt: TGTGCCAGCAGTTATAGCGGGATAACGAGGGAGCAGTACTTC; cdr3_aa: CASSYSGITREQYF
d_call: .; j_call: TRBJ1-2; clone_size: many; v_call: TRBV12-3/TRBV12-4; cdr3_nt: TGTGCCAGCACAGGCGCGACCTCATATGGCTACACCTTC; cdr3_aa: CASTGATSYGYTF
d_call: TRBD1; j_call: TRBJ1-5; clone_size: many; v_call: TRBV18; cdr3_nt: TGTGCCAGCTCATTGGGACAGGCGCCCCAGCATTTT; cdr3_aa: CASSLGQAPQHF
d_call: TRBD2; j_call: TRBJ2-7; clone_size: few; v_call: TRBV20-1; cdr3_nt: TGCAGTGCTAGAGGGTTTAGCGGGAGCGGCGAGCAGTACTTC; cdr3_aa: CSARGFSGSGEQYF
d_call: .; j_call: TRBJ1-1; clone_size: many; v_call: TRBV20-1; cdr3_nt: TGCAGTGCTAATAGAGGCACGACTCTCACTGAAGCTTTCTTT; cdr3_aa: CSANRGTTLTEAFF
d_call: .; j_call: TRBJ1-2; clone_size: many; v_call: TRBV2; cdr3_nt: TGTGCCAGCAGTGAAAACCCGGGCGGCTACACCTTC; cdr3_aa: CASSENPGGYTF
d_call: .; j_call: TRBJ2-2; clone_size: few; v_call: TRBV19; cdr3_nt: TGTGCCAGTAGTATTCGGGAGAACACCGGGGAGCTGTTTTTT; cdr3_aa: CASSIRENTGELFF
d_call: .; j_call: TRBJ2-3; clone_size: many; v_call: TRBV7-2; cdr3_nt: TGTGCCAGCAGCTTTATTCCCTCCACAGATACGCAGTATTTT; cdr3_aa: CASSFIPSTDTQYF
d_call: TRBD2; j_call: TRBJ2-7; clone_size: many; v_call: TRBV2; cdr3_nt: TGTGCCAGCAGCCCTGGGACTAGCGGGACTACCTACGAGCAGTACTTC; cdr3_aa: CASSPGTSGTTYEQYF
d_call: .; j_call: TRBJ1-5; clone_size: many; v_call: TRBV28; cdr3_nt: TGTGCCAGCAGCTTGGGGGGAGGAGGCACTCAGCCCCAGCATTTT; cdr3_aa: CASSLGGGGTQPQHF
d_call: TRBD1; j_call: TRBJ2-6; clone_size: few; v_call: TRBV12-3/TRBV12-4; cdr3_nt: TGTGCCAGCAGTACCGGATGGGGACAGGGTTCTGGGGCCAACGTCCTGACTTTC; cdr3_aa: CASSTGWGQGSGANVLTF
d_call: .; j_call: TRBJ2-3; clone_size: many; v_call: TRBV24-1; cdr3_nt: TGTGCCACCAGTGATATGACAACGAGCACAGATACGCAGTATTTT; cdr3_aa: CATSDMTTSTDTQYF
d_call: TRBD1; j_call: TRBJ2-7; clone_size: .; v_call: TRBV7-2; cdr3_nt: TGTGCCAGCAGCGTGGTGGGGACAGGGGCCTACGAGCAGTACTTC; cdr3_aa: CASSVVGTGAYEQYF
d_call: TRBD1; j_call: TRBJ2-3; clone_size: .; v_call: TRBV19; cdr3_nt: TGTGCCAGTGGTCGGACAGGGGGAGTAGGAGATACGCAGTATTTT; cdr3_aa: CASGRTGGVGDTQYF
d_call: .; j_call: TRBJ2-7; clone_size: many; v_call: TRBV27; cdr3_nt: TGTGCCAGCAGCCTCGGTCTCATCTACGAGCAGTACTTC; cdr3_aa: CASSLGLIYEQYF
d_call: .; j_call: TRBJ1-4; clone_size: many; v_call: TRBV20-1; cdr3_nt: TGCAGTGCTAGATTAATCAGCCTAACTAATGAAAAACTGTTTTTT; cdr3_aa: CSARLISLTNEKLFF
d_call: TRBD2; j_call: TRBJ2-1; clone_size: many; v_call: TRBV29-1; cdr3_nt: TGCAGTGGGACTAGCGGGCTTTACAATGAGCAGTTCTTC; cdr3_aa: CSGTSGLYNEQFF
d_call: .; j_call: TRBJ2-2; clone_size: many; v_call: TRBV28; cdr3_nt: TGTGCCAGCAGTTTTTTCCCCCTGGGTCAGGGCCGCTCCGGGGAGCTGTTTTTT; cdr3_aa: CASSFFPLGQGRSGELFF
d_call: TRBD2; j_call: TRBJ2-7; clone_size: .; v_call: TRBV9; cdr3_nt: TGTGCCAGCAGCGTAGCCGGGGGGACCTACGAGCAGTACTTC; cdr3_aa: CASSVAGGTYEQYF
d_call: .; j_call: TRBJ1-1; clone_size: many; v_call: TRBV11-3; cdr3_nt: TGTGCCAGCAGCTTAGCCCCGGGTGGGGAGGCTTTCTTT; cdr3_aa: CASSLAPGGEAFF
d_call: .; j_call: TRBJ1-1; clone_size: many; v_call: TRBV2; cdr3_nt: TGTGCCAGCTCCCGATACGAGAACACTGAAGCTTTCTTT; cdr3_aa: CASSRYENTEAFF
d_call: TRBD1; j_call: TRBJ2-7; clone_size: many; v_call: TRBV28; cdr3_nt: TGTGCCAGCAGATATTTACAGGGGGCGCGAAACGAGCAGTACTTC; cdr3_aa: CASRYLQGARNEQYF
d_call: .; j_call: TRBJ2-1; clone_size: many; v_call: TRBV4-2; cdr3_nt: TGTGCCAACAAGCGTCCCCGAGGCAATGAGCAGTTCTTC; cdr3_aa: CANKRPRGNEQFF
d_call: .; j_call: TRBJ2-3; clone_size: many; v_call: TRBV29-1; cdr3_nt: TGCAGCGTTGAGGGGGAGACAACTTTCACAGATACGCAGTATTTT; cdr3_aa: CSVEGETTFTDTQYF
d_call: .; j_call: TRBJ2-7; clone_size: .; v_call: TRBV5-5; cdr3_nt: TGTGCCAGCAGCTTGGAGATGGGTCCTTCCTACGAGCAGTACTTC; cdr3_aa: CASSLEMGPSYEQYF
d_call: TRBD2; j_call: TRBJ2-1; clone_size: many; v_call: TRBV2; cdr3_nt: TGTGCCAGCAGTTCTAGCGGGATGGGTGGTGAGCAGTTCTTC; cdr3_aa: CASSSSGMGGEQFF